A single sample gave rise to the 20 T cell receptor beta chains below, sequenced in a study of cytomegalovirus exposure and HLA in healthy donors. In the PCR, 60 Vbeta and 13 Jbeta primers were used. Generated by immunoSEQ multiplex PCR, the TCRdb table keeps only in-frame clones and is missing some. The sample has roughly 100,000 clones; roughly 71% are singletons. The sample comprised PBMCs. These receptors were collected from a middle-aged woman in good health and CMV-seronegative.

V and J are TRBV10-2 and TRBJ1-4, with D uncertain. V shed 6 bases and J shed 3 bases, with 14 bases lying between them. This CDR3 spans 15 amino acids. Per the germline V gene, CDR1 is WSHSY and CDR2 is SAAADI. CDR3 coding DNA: TGCGCCAGCAGCGACCCGACACCGTCTAATGAAAAACTGTTTTTT. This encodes CASSDPTPSNEKLFF.

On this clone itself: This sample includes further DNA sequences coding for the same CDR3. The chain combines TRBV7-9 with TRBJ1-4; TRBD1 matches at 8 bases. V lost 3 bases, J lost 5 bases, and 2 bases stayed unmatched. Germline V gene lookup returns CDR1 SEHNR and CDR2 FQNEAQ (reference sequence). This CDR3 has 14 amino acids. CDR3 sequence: CASSFQGANEKLFF. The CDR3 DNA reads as TGTGCCAGCAGCTTCCAGGGGGCGAATGAAAAACTGTTTTTT.

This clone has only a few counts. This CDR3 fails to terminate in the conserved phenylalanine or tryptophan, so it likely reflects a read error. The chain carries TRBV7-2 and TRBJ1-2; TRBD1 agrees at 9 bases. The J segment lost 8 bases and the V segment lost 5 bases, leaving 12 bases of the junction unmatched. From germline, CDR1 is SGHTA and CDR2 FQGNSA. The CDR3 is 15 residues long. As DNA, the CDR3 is TGTGCCAGCAGCCGGTGGACAGGGGACTGGCGGGGCTACACCGTC. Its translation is CASSRWTGDWRGYTV.

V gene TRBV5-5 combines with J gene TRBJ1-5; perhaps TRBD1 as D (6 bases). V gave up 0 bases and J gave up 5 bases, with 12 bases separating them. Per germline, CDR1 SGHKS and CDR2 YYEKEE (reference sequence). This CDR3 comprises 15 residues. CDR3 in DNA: TGTGCCAGCAGCTTGGCAGGGGAAGTCCATCAGCCCCAGCATTTT. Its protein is CASSLAGEVHQPQHF.

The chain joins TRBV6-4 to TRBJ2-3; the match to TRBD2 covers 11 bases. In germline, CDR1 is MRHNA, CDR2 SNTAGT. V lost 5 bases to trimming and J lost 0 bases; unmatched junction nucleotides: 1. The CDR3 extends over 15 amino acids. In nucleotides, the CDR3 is TGTGCCAGCAGTCGACTAGCGGGGAGCACAGATACGCAGTATTTT. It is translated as CASSRLAGSTDTQYF.

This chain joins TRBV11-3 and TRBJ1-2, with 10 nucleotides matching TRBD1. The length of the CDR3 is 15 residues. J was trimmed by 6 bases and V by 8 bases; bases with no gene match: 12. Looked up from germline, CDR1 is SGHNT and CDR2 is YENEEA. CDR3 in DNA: TGTGCCAGCTCCATCCGGGACAGGGGAAAACATGGCTACACCTTC. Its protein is CASSIRDRGKHGYTF.

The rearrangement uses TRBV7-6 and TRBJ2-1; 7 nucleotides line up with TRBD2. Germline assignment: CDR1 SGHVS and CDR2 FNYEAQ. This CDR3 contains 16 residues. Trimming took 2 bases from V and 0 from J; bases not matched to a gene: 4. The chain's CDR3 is CASSLMGGTSYNEQFF. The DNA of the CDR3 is TGTGCCAGCAGCTTAATGGGGGGGACCTCCTACAATGAGCAGTTCTTC.

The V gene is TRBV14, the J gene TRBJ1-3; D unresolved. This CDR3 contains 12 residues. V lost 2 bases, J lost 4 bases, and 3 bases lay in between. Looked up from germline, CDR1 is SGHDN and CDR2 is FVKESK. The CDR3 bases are TGTGCCAGCAGCCAACAGGGAAACACCATATATTTT. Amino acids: CASSQQGNTIYF.

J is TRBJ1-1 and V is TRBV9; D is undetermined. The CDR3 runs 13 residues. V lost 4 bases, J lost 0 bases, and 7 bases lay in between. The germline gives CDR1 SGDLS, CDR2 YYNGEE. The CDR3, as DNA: TGTGCCAGCAGCCTCGGGATGAACACTGAAGCTTTCTTT. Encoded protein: CASSLGMNTEAFF.

The CDR3 protein is CASSLLRNTEAFF. CDR3 DNA: TGTGCCAGCAGTTTACTAAGGAACACTGAAGCTTTCTTT. This chain joins TRBV28 and TRBJ1-1, with D unresolved. The CDR3 is made up of 13 amino acids. Germline loops: CDR1 MDHEN, CDR2 SYDVKM. Deletions cut 2 bases from V and 1 base from J, with 5 bases between.

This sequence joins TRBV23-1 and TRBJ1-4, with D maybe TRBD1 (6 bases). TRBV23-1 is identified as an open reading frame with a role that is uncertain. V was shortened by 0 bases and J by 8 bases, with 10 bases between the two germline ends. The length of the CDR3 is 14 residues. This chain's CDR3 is CASSQSGRGEKLFF. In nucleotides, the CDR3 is TGCGCCAGCAGTCAATCGGGCAGGGGAGAAAAACTGTTTTTT.

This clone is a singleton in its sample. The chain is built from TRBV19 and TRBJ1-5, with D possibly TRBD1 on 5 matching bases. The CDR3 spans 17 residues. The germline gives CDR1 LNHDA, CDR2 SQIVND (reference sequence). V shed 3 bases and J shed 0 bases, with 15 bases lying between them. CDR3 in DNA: TGTGCCAGTAGTATCTACAGGCAAACCTATAGCAATCAGCCCCAGCATTTT. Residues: CASSIYRQTYSNQPQHF.

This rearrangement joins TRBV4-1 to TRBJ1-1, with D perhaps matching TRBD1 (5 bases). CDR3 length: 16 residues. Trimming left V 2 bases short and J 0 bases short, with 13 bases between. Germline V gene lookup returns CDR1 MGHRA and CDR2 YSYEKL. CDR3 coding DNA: TGCGCCAGCAGCCAACAAACCCGACAGTTGAACACTGAAGCTTTCTTT. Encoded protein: CASSQQTRQLNTEAFF.

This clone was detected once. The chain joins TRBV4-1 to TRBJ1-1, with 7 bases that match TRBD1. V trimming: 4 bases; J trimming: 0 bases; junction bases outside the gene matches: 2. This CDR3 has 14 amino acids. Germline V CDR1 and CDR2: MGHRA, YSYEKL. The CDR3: CASSPGQMNTEAFF. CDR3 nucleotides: TGCGCCAGCAGCCCGGGACAGATGAACACTGAAGCTTTCTTT.

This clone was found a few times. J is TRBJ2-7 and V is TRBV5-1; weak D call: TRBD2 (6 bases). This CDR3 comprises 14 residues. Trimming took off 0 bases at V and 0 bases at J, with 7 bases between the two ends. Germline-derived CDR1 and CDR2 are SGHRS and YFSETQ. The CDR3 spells CASSLVGGSYEQYF. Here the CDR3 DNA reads TGCGCCAGCAGCTTGGTGGGGGGCTCCTACGAGCAGTACTTC.

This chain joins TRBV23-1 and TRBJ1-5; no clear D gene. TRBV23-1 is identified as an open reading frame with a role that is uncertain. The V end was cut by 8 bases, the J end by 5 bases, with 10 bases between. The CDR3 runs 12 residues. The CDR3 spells CASLGRYQPQHF. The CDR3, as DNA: TGCGCCAGCCTAGGCCGTTATCAGCCCCAGCATTTT.

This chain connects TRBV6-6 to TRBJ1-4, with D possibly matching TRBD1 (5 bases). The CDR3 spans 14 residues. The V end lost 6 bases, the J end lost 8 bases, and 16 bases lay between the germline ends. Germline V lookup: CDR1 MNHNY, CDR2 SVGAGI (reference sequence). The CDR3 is CASRVPGVGEKLFF. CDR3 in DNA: TGTGCCAGCAGAGTTCCGGGGGTAGGGGAAAAACTGTTTTTT.

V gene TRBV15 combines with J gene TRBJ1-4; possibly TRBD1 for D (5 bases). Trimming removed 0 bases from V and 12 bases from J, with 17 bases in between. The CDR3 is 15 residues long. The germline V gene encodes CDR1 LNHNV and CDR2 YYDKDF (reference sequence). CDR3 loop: CATSRDGQPAGELFF. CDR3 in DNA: TGTGCCACCAGCAGAGATGGGCAGCCTGCGGGGGAACTGTTTTTT.

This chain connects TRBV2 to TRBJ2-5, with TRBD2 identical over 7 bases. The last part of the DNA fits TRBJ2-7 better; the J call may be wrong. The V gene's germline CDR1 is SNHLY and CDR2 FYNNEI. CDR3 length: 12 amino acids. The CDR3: CASSAGGYEQYF. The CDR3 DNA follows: TGTGCCAGCAGTGCGGGGGGCTACGAGCAGTACTTC.

The CDR3 loop reads CASSYGTEETQYF. The CDR3 region has the DNA TGTGCCAGCAGCTATGGGACAGAAGAGACCCAGTACTTC. V is TRBV5-4 and J is TRBJ2-5, with 7 bases matching TRBD1. This CDR3 contains 13 residues. CDR1 is SGHNT and CDR2 is YYREEE in the germline V gene (reference sequence). Losses at the gene ends were 3 bases for V and 3 bases for J; bases not matched to a gene: 2.